This TCR beta chain was identified in a study of T-cell reconstitution after alpha-beta-depleted transplantation in children. Library preparation (for TCRbeta) was performed with unique molecular identifiers. TCRdb re-called the PCR reads through MiXCR, storing one row per CDR3 protein. The sample comprises 420,000 or so distinct CDR3 sequences, roughly 10% of which are singletons, and 4.5% to 7% rests with the top ten. This clonotype was counted many times. CDR1 and CDR2 from the germline V gene are SGHRS and YFSETQ. The CDR3 has 16 residues. Losses at the gene ends were 4 bases for V and 8 bases for J; bases not matched to a gene: 7.

The specimen comprised PBMCs from the stem cell graft donor, sampled from the stem cell graft. This clonotype was sampled from a human donor who donated a stem cell graft to a child with acute myeloid leukemia. The rearrangement uses TRBV5-1 and TRBJ2-3, with 16 positions matching TRBD2. This CDR3 reads CASSTGLAGGPVTQYF. CDR3 coding DNA: TGCGCCAGCAGCACGGGACTAGCGGGGGGGCCAGTTACGCAGTATTTT.